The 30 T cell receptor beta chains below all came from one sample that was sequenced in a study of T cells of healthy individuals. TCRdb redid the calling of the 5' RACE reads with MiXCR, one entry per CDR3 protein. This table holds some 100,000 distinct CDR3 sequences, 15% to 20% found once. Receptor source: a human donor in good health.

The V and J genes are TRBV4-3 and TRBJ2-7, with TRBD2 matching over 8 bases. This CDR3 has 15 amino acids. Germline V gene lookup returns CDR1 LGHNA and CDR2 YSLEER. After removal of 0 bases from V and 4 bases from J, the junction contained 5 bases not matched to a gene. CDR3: CASSQERGGKYEQYF. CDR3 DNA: TGCGCCAGCAGCCAAGAACGGGGGGGAAAATACGAGCAGTACTTC.

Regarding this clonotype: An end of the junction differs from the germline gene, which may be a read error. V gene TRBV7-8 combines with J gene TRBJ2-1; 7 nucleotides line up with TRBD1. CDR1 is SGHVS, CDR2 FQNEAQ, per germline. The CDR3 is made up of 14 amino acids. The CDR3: CASSLGQLGNEQLF. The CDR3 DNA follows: TGTGCCAGCAGCCTGGGACAGCTCGGGAATGAGCAGTTATTC.

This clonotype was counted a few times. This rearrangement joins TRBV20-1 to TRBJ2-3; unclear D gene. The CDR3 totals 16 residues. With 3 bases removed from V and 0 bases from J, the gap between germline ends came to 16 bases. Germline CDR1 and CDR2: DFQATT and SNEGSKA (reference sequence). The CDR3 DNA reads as TGCAGTGCTAGCGATTGGCGGACCACTAGCACAGATACGCAGTATTTT. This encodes CSASDWRTTSTDTQYF.

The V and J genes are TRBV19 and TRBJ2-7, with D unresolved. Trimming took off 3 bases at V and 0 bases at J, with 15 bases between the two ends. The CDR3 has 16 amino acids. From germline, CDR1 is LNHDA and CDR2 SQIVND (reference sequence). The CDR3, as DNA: TGTGCCAGTAGTATGGGCAGTACCCGTCCCTCCTACGAGCAGTACTTC. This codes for CASSMGSTRPSYEQYF.

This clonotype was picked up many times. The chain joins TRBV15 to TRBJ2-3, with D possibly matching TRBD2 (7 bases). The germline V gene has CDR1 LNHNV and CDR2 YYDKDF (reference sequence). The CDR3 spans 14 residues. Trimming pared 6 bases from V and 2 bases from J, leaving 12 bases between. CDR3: CATSGGGPTDTQYF. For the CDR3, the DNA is TGTGCCACCAGTGGGGGGGGGCCCACAGATACGCAGTATTTT.

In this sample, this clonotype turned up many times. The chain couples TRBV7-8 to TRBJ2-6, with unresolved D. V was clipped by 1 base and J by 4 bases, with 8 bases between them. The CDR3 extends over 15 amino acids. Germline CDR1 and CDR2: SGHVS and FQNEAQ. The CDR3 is CASSLERLGANVLTF. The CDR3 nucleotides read TGTGCCAGCAGCTTAGAACGCCTCGGGGCCAACGTCCTGACTTTC.

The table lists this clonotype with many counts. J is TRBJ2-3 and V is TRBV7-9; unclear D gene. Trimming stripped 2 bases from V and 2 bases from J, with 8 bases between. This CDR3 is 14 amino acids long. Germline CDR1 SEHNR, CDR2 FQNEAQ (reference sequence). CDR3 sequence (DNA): TGTGCCAGCAGCTTATCAGAAGTCACAGATACGCAGTATTTT. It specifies CASSLSEVTDTQYF.

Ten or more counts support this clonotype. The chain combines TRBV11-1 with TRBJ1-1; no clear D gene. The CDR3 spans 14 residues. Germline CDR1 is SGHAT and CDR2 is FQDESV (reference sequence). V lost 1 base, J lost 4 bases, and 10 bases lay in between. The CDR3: CASSLVGQSTEAFF. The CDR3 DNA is TGTGCCAGCAGCTTAGTGGGCCAGAGCACTGAAGCTTTCTTT.

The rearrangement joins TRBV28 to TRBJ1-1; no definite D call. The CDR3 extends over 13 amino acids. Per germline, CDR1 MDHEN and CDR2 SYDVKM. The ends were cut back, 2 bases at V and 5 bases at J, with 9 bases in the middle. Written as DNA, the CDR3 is TGTGCCAGCAGTTTAGGTATGGGTACTGAAGCTTTCTTT. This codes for CASSLGMGTEAFF.

The CDR3 nucleotides read TGTGCCAGCAGTTGGGGCAGGGCCTACGAGCAGTACTTC. Residues: CASSWGRAYEQYF. The rearrangement uses TRBV27 and TRBJ2-7; D possibly corresponds to TRBD1 (5 bases). V dropped 4 bases and J dropped 2 bases, with 9 bases sitting between them. The CDR3 runs to 13 residues. Germline lookup yields CDR1 MNHEY and CDR2 SMNVEV (reference sequence).

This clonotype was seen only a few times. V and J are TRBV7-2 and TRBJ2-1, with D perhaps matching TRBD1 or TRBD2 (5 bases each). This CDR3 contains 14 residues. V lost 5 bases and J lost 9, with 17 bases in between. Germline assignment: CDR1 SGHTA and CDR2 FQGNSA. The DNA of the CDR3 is TGTGCCAGCAGCCCTACTAGGGGCGCCGGTGAGCAGTTCTTC. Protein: CASSPTRGAGEQFF.

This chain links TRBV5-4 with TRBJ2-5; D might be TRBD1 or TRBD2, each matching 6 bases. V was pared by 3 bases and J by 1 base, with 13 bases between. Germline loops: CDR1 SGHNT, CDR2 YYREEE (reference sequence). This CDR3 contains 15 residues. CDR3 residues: CASSSRGGLQETQYF. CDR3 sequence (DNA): TGTGCCAGCAGCTCCAGAGGGGGACTCCAAGAGACCCAGTACTTC.

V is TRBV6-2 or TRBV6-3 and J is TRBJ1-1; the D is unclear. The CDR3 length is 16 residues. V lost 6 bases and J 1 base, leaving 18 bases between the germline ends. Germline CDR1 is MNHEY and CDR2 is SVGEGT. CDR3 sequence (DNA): TGTGCCAGCAGACAATGGGGAGGGAGAAAGAACACTGAAGCTTTCTTT. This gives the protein CASRQWGGRKNTEAFF.

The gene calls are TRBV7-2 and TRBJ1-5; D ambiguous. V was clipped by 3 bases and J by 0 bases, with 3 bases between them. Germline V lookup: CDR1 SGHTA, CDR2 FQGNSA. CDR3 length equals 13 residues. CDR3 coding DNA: TGTGCCAGCAGCTTTAGTAGCAATCAGCCCCAGCATTTT. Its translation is CASSFSSNQPQHF.

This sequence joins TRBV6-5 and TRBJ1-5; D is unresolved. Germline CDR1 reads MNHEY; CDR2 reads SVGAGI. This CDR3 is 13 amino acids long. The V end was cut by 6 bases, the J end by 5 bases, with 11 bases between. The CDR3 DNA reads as TGTGCCAGCAGGTCTACACACGATCAGCCCCAGCATTTT. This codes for CASRSTHDQPQHF.

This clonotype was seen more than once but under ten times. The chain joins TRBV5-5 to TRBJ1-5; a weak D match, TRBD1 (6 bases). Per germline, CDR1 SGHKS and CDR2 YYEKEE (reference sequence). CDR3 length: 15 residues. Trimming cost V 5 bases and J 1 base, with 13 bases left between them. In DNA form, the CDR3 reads TGTGCCAGCAGTTTTGACAGGTTGAGCAATCAGCCCCAGCATTTT. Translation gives CASSFDRLSNQPQHF.

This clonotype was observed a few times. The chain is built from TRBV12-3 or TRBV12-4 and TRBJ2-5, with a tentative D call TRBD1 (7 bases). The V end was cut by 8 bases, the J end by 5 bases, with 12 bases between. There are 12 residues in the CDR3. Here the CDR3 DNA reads TGTGCCAGCGGAGGGGGCGCGGAGACCCAGTACTTC. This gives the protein CASGGGAETQYF.

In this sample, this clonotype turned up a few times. CDR3 sequence reads: CASRVASGRNYNEQFF. In nucleotides, the CDR3 is TGTGCCAGCAGGGTGGCTAGCGGGAGGAATTACAATGAGCAGTTCTTC. This chain joins TRBV28 and TRBJ2-1; 11 bases agree with TRBD2. CDR1 is MDHEN, CDR2 SYDVKM, per germline. The CDR3 consists of 16 residues. The V gene end was trimmed by 6 bases and the J gene end by 4 bases; junction bases not matched to a gene: 8. The variable domain in full, with the rest retrieved from reference TRBV28 and TRBJ2-1, is DVKVTQSSRYLVKRTGEKVFLECVQDMDHENMFWYRQDPGLGLRLIYFSYDVKMKEKGDIPEGYSVSREKKERFSLILESASTNQTSMYLCASRVASGRNYNEQFFGPGTRLTVL.

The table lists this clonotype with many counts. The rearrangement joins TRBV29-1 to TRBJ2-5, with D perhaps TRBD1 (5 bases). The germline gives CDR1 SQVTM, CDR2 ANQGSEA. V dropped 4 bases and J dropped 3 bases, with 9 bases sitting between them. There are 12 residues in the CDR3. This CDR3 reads CSVGSREETQYF. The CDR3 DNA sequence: TGCAGCGTTGGCAGCAGGGAAGAGACCCAGTACTTC.

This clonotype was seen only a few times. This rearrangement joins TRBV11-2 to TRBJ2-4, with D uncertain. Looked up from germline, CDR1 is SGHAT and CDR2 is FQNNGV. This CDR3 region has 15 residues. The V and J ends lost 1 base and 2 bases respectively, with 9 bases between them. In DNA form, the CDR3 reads TGTGCCAGCAGCTTAGGTATTACTTCCAAAAACATTCAGTACTTC. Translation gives CASSLGITSKNIQYF.

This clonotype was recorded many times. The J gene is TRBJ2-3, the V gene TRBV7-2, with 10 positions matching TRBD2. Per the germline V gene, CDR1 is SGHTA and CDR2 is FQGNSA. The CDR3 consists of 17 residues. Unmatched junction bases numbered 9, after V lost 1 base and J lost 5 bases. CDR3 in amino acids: CASSLVGAGGPGDTQYF. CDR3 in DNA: TGTGCCAGCAGCTTAGTTGGAGCGGGGGGGCCGGGAGATACGCAGTATTTT.

CDR3 nucleotide sequence: TGTGCCAGCAGTTACGCGGCAAGTCAGCCCCAGCATTTT. This gives the protein CASSYAASQPQHF. V gene TRBV6-2 or TRBV6-3 combines with J gene TRBJ1-5; D gene ambiguous. The CDR3 has 13 amino acids. With 2 bases removed from V and 6 bases from J, the gap between germline ends came to 8 bases. CDR1 is MNHEY and CDR2 is SVGEGT in the germline V gene.

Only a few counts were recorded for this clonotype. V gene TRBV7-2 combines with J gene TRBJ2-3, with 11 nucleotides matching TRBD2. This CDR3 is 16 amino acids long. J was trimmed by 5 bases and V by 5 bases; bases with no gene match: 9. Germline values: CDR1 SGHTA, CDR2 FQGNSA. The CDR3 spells CASSLGSGGARDTQYF. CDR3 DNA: TGTGCCAGCAGCCTCGGTAGCGGGGGGGCCCGAGATACGCAGTATTTT.

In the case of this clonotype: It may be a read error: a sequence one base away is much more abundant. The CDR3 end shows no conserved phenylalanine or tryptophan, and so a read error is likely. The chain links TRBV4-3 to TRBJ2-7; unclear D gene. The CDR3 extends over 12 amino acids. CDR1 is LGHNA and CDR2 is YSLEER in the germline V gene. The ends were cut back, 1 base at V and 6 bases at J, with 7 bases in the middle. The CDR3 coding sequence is TGCGCCAGCAGCCAAGGTATCGGCGAGCAGTACCTC. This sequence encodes CASSQGIGEQYL.

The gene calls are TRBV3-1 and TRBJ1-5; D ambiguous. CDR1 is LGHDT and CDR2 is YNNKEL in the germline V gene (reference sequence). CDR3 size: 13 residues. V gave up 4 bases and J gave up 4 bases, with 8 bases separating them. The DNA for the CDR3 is TGTGCCAGCAGCCTGACCGTGAATCAGCCCCAGCATTTT. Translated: CASSLTVNQPQHF. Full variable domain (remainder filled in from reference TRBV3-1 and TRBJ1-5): DTAVSQTPKYLVTQMGNDKSIKCEQNLGHDTMYWYKQDSKKFLKIMFSYNNKELIINETVPNRFSPKSPDKAHLNLHINSLELGDSAVYFCASSLTVNQPQHFGDGTRLSIL.

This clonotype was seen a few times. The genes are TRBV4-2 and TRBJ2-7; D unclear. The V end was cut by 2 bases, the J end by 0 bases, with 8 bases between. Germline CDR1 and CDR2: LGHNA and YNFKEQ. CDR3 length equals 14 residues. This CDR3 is CASSQSQNSYEQYF. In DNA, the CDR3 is TGTGCCAGCAGCCAATCACAGAACTCCTACGAGCAGTACTTC.

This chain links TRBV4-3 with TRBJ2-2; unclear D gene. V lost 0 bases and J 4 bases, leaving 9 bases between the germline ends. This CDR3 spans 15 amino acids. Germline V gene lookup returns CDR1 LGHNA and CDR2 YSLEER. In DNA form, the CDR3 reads TGCGCCAGCAGCCAAGATCCGGAAATCACCGGGGAGCTGTTTTTT. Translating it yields CASSQDPEITGELFF.

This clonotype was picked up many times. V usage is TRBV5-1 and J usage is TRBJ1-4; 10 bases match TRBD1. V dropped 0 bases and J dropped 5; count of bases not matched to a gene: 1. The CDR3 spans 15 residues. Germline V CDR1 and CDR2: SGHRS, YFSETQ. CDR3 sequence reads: CASSLEGQGNEKLFF. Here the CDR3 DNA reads TGCGCCAGCAGCTTGGAGGGACAGGGGAATGAAAAACTGTTTTTT.

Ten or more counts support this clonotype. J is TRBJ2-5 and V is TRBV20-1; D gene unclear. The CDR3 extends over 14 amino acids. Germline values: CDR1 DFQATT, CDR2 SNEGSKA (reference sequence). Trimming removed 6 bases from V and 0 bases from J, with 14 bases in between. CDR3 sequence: CSAPSAVYQETQYF. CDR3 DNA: TGCAGTGCCCCTTCCGCAGTCTACCAAGAGACCCAGTACTTC.

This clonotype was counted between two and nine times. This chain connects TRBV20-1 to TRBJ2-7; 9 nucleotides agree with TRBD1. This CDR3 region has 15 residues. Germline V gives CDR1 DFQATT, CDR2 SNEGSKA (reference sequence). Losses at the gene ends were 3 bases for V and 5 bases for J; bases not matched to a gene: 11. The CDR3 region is CSASPRTGEVDEQYF. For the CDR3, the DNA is TGCAGTGCTAGCCCCCGGACAGGGGAGGTGGACGAGCAGTACTTC.